Below, 23 T cell receptor beta chains from the same sample are listed, as sequenced in a study of identifying expanded T cells in peripheral blood. Clones were sequenced by immunoSEQ multiplex PCR, and TCRdb holds only the in-frame ones, with some missing. This sample yields some 65,000 clones, of which about four fifths are seen a single time; about 18% belongs to the top ten. The specimen was blood. These receptors were taken from a person between 18 and 69 years old in good health.

This clone has a handful of counts. The rearrangement joins TRBV2 to TRBJ1-2, with 7 bases aligning to TRBD1. CDR3 size: 15 residues. Trimming removed 7 bases from V and 8 bases from J; junction bases left unmatched: 16. Germline values: CDR1 SNHLY, CDR2 FYNNEI. The CDR3 region has the DNA TGTGCCAGCACCCGCGATAGGACAGGCTCTAGCGGCTACACCTTC. Its translation is CASTRDRTGSSGYTF.

This sequence joins TRBV7-9 and TRBJ2-7; 16 nucleotides line up with TRBD2. The CDR3 totals 14 residues. V lost 5 bases to trimming and J lost 13 bases; unmatched junction nucleotides: 8. Germline CDR1 reads SEHNR; CDR2 reads FQNEAQ (reference sequence). CDR3 protein: CASSPLGLAGGSYF. CDR3 in DNA: TGTGCCAGCAGCCCTCTGGGACTAGCGGGAGGGTCTTACTTC.

CDR3 sequence reads: CATSRGEPPYGYTF. Here the CDR3 DNA reads TGTGCCACCAGCAGAGGCGAGCCGCCATATGGCTACACCTTC. The rearrangement uses TRBV15 and TRBJ1-2; D gene uncertain. V gave up 1 base and J gave up 5 bases, with 11 bases separating them. From germline, CDR1 is LNHNV and CDR2 YYDKDF (reference sequence). The CDR3 extends over 14 amino acids.

The V and J genes are TRBV7-9 and TRBJ2-1; no firm D call. The V gene lost 0 bases and the J gene lost 9 bases, with 3 bases spanning the gap. Per the germline V gene, CDR1 is SEHNR and CDR2 is FQNEAQ (reference sequence). This CDR3 is built from 11 residues. This chain's CDR3 is CASSLAPEQFF. CDR3 in DNA: TGTGCCAGCAGCTTAGCCCCTGAGCAGTTCTTC.

The rearrangement uses TRBV6-4 and TRBJ2-7, with D uncertain. CDR1 MRHNA and CDR2 SNTAGT come from the germline V gene. The CDR3 extends over 14 amino acids. V lost 7 bases to trimming and J lost 0 bases, with 13 bases between them. The CDR3 loop is CASIILISSYEQYF. CDR3 in DNA: TGTGCCAGCATCATTTTAATAAGCTCCTACGAGCAGTACTTC.

The chain combines TRBV5-1 with TRBJ1-5; TRBD1 is a possible D gene (6 bases). Germline CDR1 SGHRS, CDR2 YFSETQ. Between the trimmed V and J ends, which lost 5 bases and 6 bases, there was a span of 18 bases. The length of the CDR3 is 15 residues. The chain's CDR3 is CASSSSGDWGQPQHF. The CDR3 nucleotides read TGCGCCAGCAGTTCCTCAGGGGATTGGGGTCAGCCCCAGCATTTT.

The chain links TRBV6-1 to TRBJ1-1, with D perhaps matching TRBD1 (6 bases). The CDR3 consists of 14 residues. The germline V gene has CDR1 MNHNS and CDR2 SASEGT. The V and J ends lost 5 bases and 5 bases respectively, with 15 bases between them. The CDR3, as DNA: TGTGCCAGCAGTTTCTACAGGGCAGGAACTGAAGCTTTCTTT. It translates to CASSFYRAGTEAFF.

The rearrangement uses TRBV7-9 and TRBJ2-2; TRBD2 matches 8 bases. The V gene end was trimmed by 3 bases and the J gene end by 7 bases; junction bases not matched to a gene: 4. The CDR3 is made up of 14 amino acids. The germline gives CDR1 SEHNR, CDR2 FQNEAQ (reference sequence). CDR3 nucleotide sequence: TGTGCCAGCAGCTTCAGCGGGAGTTACGGGGAGCTGTTTTTT. This codes for CASSFSGSYGELFF.

The chain carries TRBV9 and TRBJ1-2, with D unclear. The germline CDR1 and CDR2 sequences are SGDLS and YYNGEE. The CDR3 runs to 14 residues. With 0 bases removed from V and 3 bases from J, the gap between germline ends came to 9 bases. CDR3 region: CASSVASSYYGYTF. DNA for the CDR3: TGTGCCAGCAGCGTAGCTTCCAGTTACTATGGCTACACCTTC.

This clone has just a few counts. V and J are TRBV19 and TRBJ2-2; 8 bases agree with TRBD2. From germline, CDR1 is LNHDA and CDR2 SQIVND (reference sequence). This CDR3 is 15 amino acids long. J lost 6 bases, V lost 7 bases, and 10 bases had no gene match. The CDR3 region is CASIDETSVSGELFF. The CDR3 bases are TGTGCCAGTATTGATGAGACTAGCGTTTCCGGGGAGCTGTTTTTT. Together with reference TRBV19 and TRBJ2-2, the CDR3 gives the full variable domain: DGGITQSPKYLFRKEGQNVTLSCEQNLNHDAMYWYRQDPGQGLRLIYYSQIVNDFQKGDIAEGYSVSREKKESFPLTVTSAQKNPTAFYLCASIDETSVSGELFFGEGSRLTVL.

The rearrangement joins TRBV6-1 to TRBJ2-7; 10 nucleotides align to TRBD2. V gave up 7 bases and J gave up 2 bases; unmatched junction bases: 5. The CDR3 contains 14 residues. Per the germline V gene, CDR1 is MNHNS and CDR2 is SASEGT. CDR3 DNA: TGTGCCAGCAATCGAGCGGGAGGGCCCTACGAGCAGTACTTC. Protein sequence: CASNRAGGPYEQYF.

The chain couples TRBV28 to TRBJ2-1, with 7 positions matching TRBD1. CDR1 is MDHEN and CDR2 is SYDVKM in the germline V gene. This CDR3 comprises 13 residues. V lost 5 bases to trimming and J lost 6 bases; unmatched junction nucleotides: 4. The CDR3 reads CASSNRGGNEQFF. The CDR3 bases are TGTGCCAGCAGTAACAGGGGCGGCAATGAGCAGTTCTTC.

The CDR3: CATSTGEQNIQYF. CDR3 nucleotide sequence: TGTGCCACCAGTACAGGGGAACAAAACATTCAGTACTTC. The rearrangement links TRBV15 to TRBJ2-4, with 7 nucleotides matching TRBD1. The CDR3 loop spans 13 amino acids. V gave up 6 bases and J gave up 5 bases; unmatched junction bases: 4. The germline CDR1 and CDR2 sequences are LNHNV and YYDKDF (reference sequence).

This chain uses TRBV5-4 with TRBJ2-1; TRBD2 might be the D (5 bases). CDR3 size: 15 residues. Germline V lookup: CDR1 SGHNT, CDR2 YYREEE (reference sequence). V was pared by 4 bases and J by 7 bases, with 18 bases between. The CDR3, as DNA: TGTGCCAGCAGCCAAGCGACTACCTTACCTAATGAGCAGTTCTTC. As protein: CASSQATTLPNEQFF. Using reference TRBV5-4 and TRBJ2-1 for the parts outside the CDR3, the full variable domain is ETGVTQSPTHLIKTRGQQVTLRCSSQSGHNTVSWYQQALGQGPQFIFQYYREEENGRGNFPPRFSGLQFPNYSSELNVNALELDDSALYLCASSQATTLPNEQFFGPGTRLTVL.

The chain is built from TRBV9 and TRBJ2-2; the D is unclear. V dropped 0 bases and J dropped 5 bases, with 11 bases sitting between them. The CDR3 runs 15 residues. Germline V gene sequence: CDR1 SGDLS, CDR2 YYNGEE. The DNA for the CDR3 is TGTGCCAGCAGCGTAGTGCGCCGACCAACCGGGGAGCTGTTTTTT. Its protein product is CASSVVRRPTGELFF.

The chain employs TRBV5-1 and TRBJ2-1, with TRBD1 identical over 10 bases. This CDR3 is built from 16 residues. Per germline, CDR1 SGHRS and CDR2 YFSETQ. V gave up 2 bases and J gave up 8 bases; unmatched junction bases: 10. CDR3: CASSFIGTGAVDEQFF. The CDR3 nucleotides read TGCGCCAGCAGCTTTATTGGGACAGGGGCAGTGGATGAGCAGTTCTTC.

The CDR3 nucleotides are TGTGCCAGCAGTCGGGCAAACTCTGGAAACACCATATATTTT. It codes for CASSRANSGNTIYF. The rearrangement uses TRBV6-5 and TRBJ1-3; D unclear. Between the trimmed V and J ends, which lost 5 bases and 0 bases, there was a span of 8 bases. In germline, CDR1 is MNHEY, CDR2 SVGAGI. The CDR3 spans 14 residues.

The chain is built from TRBV18 and TRBJ2-7, with no clear D. V lost 3 bases to trimming and J lost 6 bases, with 9 bases between them. The germline V gene has CDR1 KGHSH and CDR2 LQKENI. The CDR3 sequence is 12 residues long. CDR3 bases: TGTGCCAGCTCACCCACGGTAGGCGAGCAGTACTTC. Protein product: CASSPTVGEQYF.

V is TRBV2 and J is TRBJ2-1; D ambiguous. The germline V and J ends were trimmed by 4 bases and 3 bases, with 7 bases remaining between them. The CDR3 contains 13 residues. In germline, CDR1 is SNHLY, CDR2 FYNNEI. This chain's CDR3 is CASSGDNYNEQFF. CDR3 DNA: TGTGCCAGCAGTGGCGACAACTACAATGAGCAGTTCTTC. The variable domain in full, with the rest retrieved from reference TRBV2 and TRBJ2-1, is EPEVTQTPSHQVTQMGQEVILRCVPISNHLYFYWYRQILGQKVEFLVSFYNNEISEKSEIFDDQFSVERPDGSNFTLKIRSTKLEDSAMYFCASSGDNYNEQFFGPGTRLTVL.

The V gene is TRBV2, the J gene TRBJ1-1; D gene unclear. The CDR3 spans 13 residues. V was clipped by 6 bases and J by 2 bases, with 10 bases between them. Germline V gives CDR1 SNHLY, CDR2 FYNNEI. The CDR3 here is CASSKGFNTEAFF. In nucleotides, the CDR3 is TGTGCCAGCAGCAAGGGATTTAACACTGAAGCTTTCTTT.

V usage is TRBV13 and J usage is TRBJ2-3; 13 bases agree with TRBD2. CDR3 length: 16 residues. The V and J ends lost 3 bases and 6 bases, in that order; junction bases with no gene match: 6. Germline CDR1 PRHDT, CDR2 FYEKMQ (reference sequence). CDR3 protein: CASSLTSGRMVDTQYF. The CDR3 region has the DNA TGTGCCAGCAGCTTGACTAGCGGGAGGATGGTCGATACGCAGTATTTT.

This clone was found once. The chain combines TRBV7-2 with TRBJ2-1, with 11 bases fitting TRBD1. CDR1 and CDR2 from the germline V gene are SGHTA and FQGNSA. The ends lost 1 base at V and 8 bases at J; junction bases unmatched: 4. The CDR3 loop spans 15 amino acids. The CDR3 sequence is CASSLVGTGGHEQFF. The CDR3 DNA is TGTGCCAGCAGCTTAGTAGGGACAGGGGGTCATGAGCAGTTCTTC.

This sequence joins TRBV20-1 and TRBJ2-1; D unclear. The CDR3 totals 11 residues. Trimming took 3 bases from V and 9 from J, leaving 9 bases between them. Per the germline V gene, CDR1 is DFQATT and CDR2 is SNEGSKA (reference sequence). In nucleotides, the CDR3 is TGCAGTGCTAGGGGATGGGGTGAGCAGTTCTTC. This codes for CSARGWGEQFF.